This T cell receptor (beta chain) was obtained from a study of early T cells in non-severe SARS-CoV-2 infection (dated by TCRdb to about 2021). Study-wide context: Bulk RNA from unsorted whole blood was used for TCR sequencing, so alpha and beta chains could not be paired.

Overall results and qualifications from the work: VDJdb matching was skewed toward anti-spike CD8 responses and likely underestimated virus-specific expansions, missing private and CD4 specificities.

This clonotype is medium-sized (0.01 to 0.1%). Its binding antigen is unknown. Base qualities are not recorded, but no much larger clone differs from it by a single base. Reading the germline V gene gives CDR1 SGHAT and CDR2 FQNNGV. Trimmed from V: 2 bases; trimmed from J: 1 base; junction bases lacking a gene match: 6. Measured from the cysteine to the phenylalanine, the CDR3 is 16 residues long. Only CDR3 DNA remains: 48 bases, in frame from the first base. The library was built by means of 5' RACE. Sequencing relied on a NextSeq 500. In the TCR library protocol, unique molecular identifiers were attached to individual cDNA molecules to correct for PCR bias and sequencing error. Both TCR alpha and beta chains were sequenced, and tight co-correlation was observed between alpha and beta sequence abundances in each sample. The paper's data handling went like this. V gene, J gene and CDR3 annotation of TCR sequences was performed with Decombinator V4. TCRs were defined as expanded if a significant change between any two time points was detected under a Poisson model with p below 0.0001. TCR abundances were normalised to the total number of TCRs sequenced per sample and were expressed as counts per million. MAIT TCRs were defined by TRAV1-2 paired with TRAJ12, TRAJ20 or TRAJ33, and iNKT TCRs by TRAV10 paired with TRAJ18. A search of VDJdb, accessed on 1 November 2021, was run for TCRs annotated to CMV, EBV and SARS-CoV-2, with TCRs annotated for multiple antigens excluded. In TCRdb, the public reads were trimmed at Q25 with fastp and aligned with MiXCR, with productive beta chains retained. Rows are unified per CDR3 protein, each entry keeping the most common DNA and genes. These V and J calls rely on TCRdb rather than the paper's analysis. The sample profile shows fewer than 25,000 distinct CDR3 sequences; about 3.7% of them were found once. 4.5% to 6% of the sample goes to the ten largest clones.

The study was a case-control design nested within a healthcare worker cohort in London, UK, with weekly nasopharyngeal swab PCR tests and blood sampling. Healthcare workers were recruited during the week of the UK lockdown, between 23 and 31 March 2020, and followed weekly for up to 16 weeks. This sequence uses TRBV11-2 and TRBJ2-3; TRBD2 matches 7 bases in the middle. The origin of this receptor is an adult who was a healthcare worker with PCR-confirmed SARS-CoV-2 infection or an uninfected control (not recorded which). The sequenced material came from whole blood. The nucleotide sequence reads TGTGCCAGCAGCTTATGGGAGGGCAAGCGCACAGATACGCAGTATTTT. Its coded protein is CASSLWEGKRTDTQYF.